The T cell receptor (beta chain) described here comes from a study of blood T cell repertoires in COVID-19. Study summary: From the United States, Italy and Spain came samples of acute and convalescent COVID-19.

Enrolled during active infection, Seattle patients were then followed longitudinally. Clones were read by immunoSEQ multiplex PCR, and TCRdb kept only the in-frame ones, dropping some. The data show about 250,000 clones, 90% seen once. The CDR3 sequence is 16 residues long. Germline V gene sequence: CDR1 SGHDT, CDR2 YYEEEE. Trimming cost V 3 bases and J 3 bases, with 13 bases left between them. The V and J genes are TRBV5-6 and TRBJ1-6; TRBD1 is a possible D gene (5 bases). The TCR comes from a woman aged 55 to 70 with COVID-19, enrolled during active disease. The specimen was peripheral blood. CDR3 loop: CASSSASGDYNSPLHF. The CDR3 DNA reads TGTGCCAGCAGCTCCGCCTCGGGGGACTATAATTCACCCCTCCACTTT. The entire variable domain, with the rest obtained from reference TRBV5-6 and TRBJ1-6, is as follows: DAGVTQSPTHLIKTRGQQVTLRCSPKSGHDTVSWYQQALGQGPQFIFQYYEEEERQRGNFPDRFSGHQFPNYSSELNVNALLLGDSALYLCASSSASGDYNSPLHFGNGTRLTVT.